This TCR beta chain was sequenced in a study of blood T cell repertoires in COVID-19. The wider study: The cDNA or gDNA used as material had been derived from T cells, B-cell-depleted T cells, or PBMCs.

The CDR3 spans 18 residues. CDR1 is SGHAT and CDR2 is FQNNGV in the germline V gene. V lost 2 bases and J lost 2, with 16 bases in between. Only in-frame clones appear in the TCRdb table, and some are missing; sequencing was by immunoSEQ multiplex PCR. Of roughly 51,000 clones listed, roughly 84% were seen once; the top ten hold roughly 7.1%. This TCR was recovered from a man in his fifties with active COVID-19. The sequenced material came from peripheral blood. The chain carries TRBV11-2 and TRBJ2-6, with D maybe TRBD2 (6 bases). The chain's CDR3 is CASSLSAGGGPGANVLTF. In nucleotides, the CDR3 is TGTGCCAGCAGCTTATCAGCGGGCGGAGGTCCTGGGGCCAACGTCCTGACTTTC.